Listed here are 24 T cell receptor beta chains from one sample, sequenced in a study of T-cell memory formation after mild COVID-19. From the 5' RACE reads, TCRdb called clonotypes with MiXCR, one entry per CDR3 protein. Here the sample spans 500,000 to 550,000 distinct CDR3 sequences, over 20% being singletons. Sequencing was done on a sample of PBMCs or a T cell subset sorted from them (not recorded which). Receptors originate from an adult woman who had mild COVID-19 (a few samples of this study predate the infection). Cell type and time point are not known.

The sample holds many counts of this clonotype. The chain has TRBV9 and TRBJ1-1, with a possible D match to TRBD1 (6 bases). CDR1 and CDR2 from the germline V gene are SGDLS and YYNGEE. Trimming left V 4 bases short and J 4 bases short, with 11 bases between. The CDR3 runs to 13 residues. In DNA, the CDR3 is TGTGCCAGCAGCCCAGGGGTTGGCACTGAAGCTTTCTTT. It specifies CASSPGVGTEAFF.

The chain combines TRBV7-6 with TRBJ1-2, with D perhaps matching TRBD1 (6 bases). The CDR3 extends over 14 amino acids. The V end lost 4 bases, the J end lost 8 bases, and 17 bases lay between the germline ends. Germline CDR1 SGHVS, CDR2 FNYEAQ. CDR3: CASSSEQGLGGYTF. CDR3 bases: TGTGCCAGCAGCTCCGAACAGGGTTTGGGGGGCTACACCTTC.

V is TRBV28 and J is TRBJ1-4; no reliable D call. The V end lost 3 bases, the J end lost 0 bases, and 5 bases lay between the germline ends. The CDR3 has 14 amino acids. In germline, CDR1 is MDHEN, CDR2 SYDVKM. The CDR3 loop reads CASSFGATNEKLFF. In DNA form, the CDR3 reads TGTGCCAGCAGTTTTGGTGCAACTAATGAAAAACTGTTTTTT.

The V and J genes are TRBV6-5 and TRBJ1-5, with D maybe TRBD1 (6 bases). The V end was cut by 5 bases, the J end by 3 bases, with 11 bases between. This CDR3 region has 14 residues. The germline gives CDR1 MNHEY, CDR2 SVGAGI. DNA of the CDR3: TGTGCCAGCAGTGCGCGGACAGACAATCAGCCCCAGCATTTT. Translated: CASSARTDNQPQHF.

This clonotype was seen only a few times. CDR3 coding DNA: TGTGCCAGCACCGTGTTAGGGGGGGGTTCGGATGAGCAGTTCTTC. The encoded protein is CASTVLGGGSDEQFF. V gene TRBV2 combines with J gene TRBJ2-1, with TRBD2 as a possible D gene (7 bases). Trimming took 7 bases from V and 8 from J, leaving 21 bases between them. The length of the CDR3 is 15 residues. Germline loops: CDR1 SNHLY, CDR2 FYNNEI.

This clonotype was observed a handful of times. V usage is TRBV19 and J usage is TRBJ2-2, with 7 nucleotides matching TRBD1. J was trimmed by 0 bases and V by 3 bases; bases with no gene match: 1. The CDR3 length is 15 residues. Germline V gene lookup returns CDR1 LNHDA and CDR2 SQIVND (reference sequence). CDR3 sequence: CASSITGANTGELFF. The CDR3 DNA is TGTGCCAGTAGTATCACAGGGGCGAACACCGGGGAGCTGTTTTTT.

This clonotype was observed a few times. V is TRBV6-5 and J is TRBJ1-1; TRBD1 matches 7 bases. The V gene end was trimmed by 0 bases and the J gene end by 9 bases; junction bases not matched to a gene: 7. This CDR3 is 14 amino acids long. Germline V lookup: CDR1 MNHEY, CDR2 SVGAGI. The CDR3 spells CASSYSPGTVQAFF. The CDR3 DNA is TGTGCCAGCAGTTACTCTCCGGGGACAGTCCAAGCTTTCTTT.

This clonotype was counted at least ten times. The rearrangement joins TRBV15 to TRBJ1-2; 7 nucleotides match TRBD1. The V gene's germline CDR1 is LNHNV and CDR2 YYDKDF (reference sequence). CDR3 size: 14 residues. Germline trimming cut 1 base from V and 4 bases from J; bases unmatched to any gene: 3. The CDR3 loop reads CATSRGQGSYGYTF. CDR3 in DNA: TGTGCCACCAGCAGAGGACAGGGTAGCTATGGCTACACCTTC.

The sample holds a few counts of this clonotype. This chain joins TRBV12-3 or TRBV12-4 and TRBJ1-5; D possibly corresponds to TRBD1 (5 bases). Deletions cut 7 bases from V and 9 bases from J, with 19 bases between. This CDR3 region has 14 residues. This CDR3 is CASTSEGPGAPQHF. The CDR3 DNA reads TGTGCCAGCACTAGTGAGGGACCGGGTGCGCCCCAGCATTTT.

The table lists this clonotype with a few counts. V usage is TRBV15 and J usage is TRBJ1-1, with D perhaps TRBD1 (6 bases). Germline CDR1 reads LNHNV; CDR2 reads YYDKDF (reference sequence). Trimming left V 8 bases short and J 3 bases short, with 10 bases between. CDR3 length: 12 residues. CDR3 in DNA: TGTGCCACCGGACAGTACGACACTGAAGCTTTCTTT. The encoded protein is CATGQYDTEAFF.

V is TRBV24-1 and J is TRBJ2-1, with D perhaps assigned TRBD1 or TRBD2 (5 bases each). Germline values: CDR1 KGHDR, CDR2 SFDVKD. The germline V and J ends were trimmed by 2 bases and 3 bases, with 10 bases remaining between them. CDR3 length: 15 amino acids. In DNA, the CDR3 is TGTGCCACCAGTGATTCCGGGACGGTCTACAATGAGCAGTTCTTC. Its protein product is CATSDSGTVYNEQFF.

The rearrangement links TRBV6-2 or TRBV6-3 to TRBJ2-1; D may be TRBD1 or TRBD2 (8 bases each). V was trimmed by 7 bases and J by 12 bases, leaving 43 bases between them. The length of the CDR3 is 21 residues. The germline gives CDR1 MNHEY, CDR2 SVGEGT. DNA for the CDR3: TGTGCCAGCATGGACAGGGCCGCAAGAGGAAGACTAGCGAGTTACAATGATTGGCAGTTCTTC. It translates to CASMDRAARGRLASYNDWQFF.

The CDR3 sequence: CASSQEKGLEQYF. In DNA, the CDR3 is TGCGCCAGCAGCCAAGAGAAGGGCCTTGAGCAGTACTTC. The chain combines TRBV4-1 with TRBJ2-7; D remains ambiguous. This CDR3 comprises 13 residues. CDR1 and CDR2 from the germline V gene are MGHRA and YSYEKL. The germline V and J ends were trimmed by 0 bases and 7 bases, with 10 bases remaining between them.

A few counts support this clonotype. The CDR3 protein is CASSYSRQGNTEAFF. Here the CDR3 DNA reads TGTGCCAGCAGTTACTCACGACAGGGGAACACTGAAGCTTTCTTT. This chain joins TRBV6-2 or TRBV6-3 and TRBJ1-1; 7 nucleotides line up with TRBD1. V dropped 0 bases and J dropped 1; count of bases not matched to a gene: 2. This CDR3 is 15 amino acids long. The germline V gene encodes CDR1 MNHEY and CDR2 SVGEGT.

Concerning this clonotype: The junction shows a germline mismatch at one end, possibly a read error. The V gene is TRBV6-6, the J gene TRBJ2-3; D gene unclear. This CDR3 comprises 11 residues. CDR1 is MNHNY, CDR2 SVGAGI, per germline (reference sequence). CDR3 amino acids: CASSYSKGTIF. The CDR3 nucleotides are TGTGCCAGCAGTTACTCGAAGGGCACAATTTTT.

The V and J genes are TRBV3-1 and TRBJ1-1, with D tentatively TRBD1 (5 bases). The CDR3 extends over 15 amino acids. Germline V gene lookup returns CDR1 LGHDT and CDR2 YNNKEL (reference sequence). With 3 bases removed from V and 0 bases from J, the gap between germline ends came to 11 bases. CDR3 protein: CASSHDSIMNTEAFF. CDR3 coding DNA: TGTGCCAGCAGCCACGACAGCATCATGAACACTGAAGCTTTCTTT.

The rearrangement joins TRBV24-1 to TRBJ1-1; D ambiguous. Germline CDR1 and CDR2: KGHDR and SFDVKD. The CDR3 spans 12 residues. V was clipped by 9 bases and J by 5 bases, with 12 bases between them. In DNA, the CDR3 is TGTGCCACCCGGGGTCCGGATACTGAAGCTTTCTTT. Translating it yields CATRGPDTEAFF.

This clonotype was detected only a few times. The chain recombines TRBV11-1 with TRBJ2-5, with D unclear. Trimming pared 8 bases from V and 7 bases from J, leaving 17 bases between. Germline CDR1 and CDR2: SGHAT and FQDESV (reference sequence). CDR3 length: 13 amino acids. CDR3 sequence (DNA): TGTGCCAGCCTTTCATCCCGAACGGGGACCCAGTACTTC. As protein: CASLSSRTGTQYF.

This clonotype was seen a few times. This chain connects TRBV5-1 to TRBJ2-1; 8 positions agree with TRBD2. Losses at the gene ends were 3 bases for V and 3 bases for J; bases not matched to a gene: 5. The CDR3 extends over 15 amino acids. Germline V CDR1 and CDR2: SGHRS, YFSETQ. The CDR3 reads CASSSTSGDYNEQFF. In nucleotides, the CDR3 is TGCGCCAGCAGCTCCACTAGCGGAGACTACAATGAGCAGTTCTTC.

V and J are TRBV5-1 and TRBJ2-7; 7 bases align to TRBD1. V lost 0 bases, J lost 1 base, and 4 bases stayed unmatched. The CDR3 has 15 residues. Germline CDR1 and CDR2: SGHRS and YFSETQ. CDR3 DNA: TGCGCCAGCAGCTTGGGGGACAGCAGATCCTACGAGCAGTACTTC. As protein: CASSLGDSRSYEQYF.

The chain carries TRBV5-1 and TRBJ2-1; D is possibly TRBD1 (6 bases). The V end lost 7 bases, the J end lost 6 bases, and 23 bases lay between the germline ends. Germline CDR1 reads SGHRS; CDR2 reads YFSETQ. There are 16 residues in the CDR3. The CDR3 loop is CASAFGQGRGSNEQFF. The CDR3 bases are TGCGCCAGCGCATTCGGGCAGGGCAGGGGCTCCAATGAGCAGTTCTTC.

The V gene is TRBV27, the J gene TRBJ1-1; 9 bases are shared with TRBD1. From germline, CDR1 is MNHEY and CDR2 SMNVEV (reference sequence). With 5 bases clipped from V and 6 bases from J, the junction kept 10 bases outside the gene matches. The CDR3 totals 15 residues. This CDR3 reads CASSETGTGSAEAFF. CDR3 in DNA: TGTGCCAGCAGTGAGACCGGGACAGGGAGCGCTGAAGCTTTCTTT.

The gene calls are TRBV5-1 and TRBJ1-1, with D possibly matching TRBD1 (5 bases). Germline V gene lookup returns CDR1 SGHRS and CDR2 YFSETQ. The CDR3 runs to 13 residues. The germline V and J ends were trimmed by 4 bases and 9 bases, with 16 bases remaining between them. The DNA of the CDR3 is TGCGCCAGCAGCATGGAACAGGACCCGAAAGCTTTCTTT. This translates into CASSMEQDPKAFF.

This chain connects TRBV27 to TRBJ1-4; possible D gene TRBD1, 6 bases. V was shortened by 8 bases and J by 8 bases, with 18 bases between the two germline ends. The germline CDR1 and CDR2 sequences are MNHEY and SMNVEV (reference sequence). This CDR3 spans 14 amino acids. CDR3 nucleotides: TGTGCCAGCCGGATGCGGGGGGGGGCGGAAAAACTGTTTTTT. Translation: CASRMRGGAEKLFF.